This T cell receptor (beta chain) came from a study of blood T cell repertoires in COVID-19. Study in general: Both acute and convalescent COVID-19 samples were obtained from the United States, Italy and Spain.

Trimming removed 0 bases from V and 1 base from J, with 9 bases in between. The V gene's germline CDR1 is MNHEY and CDR2 SVGAGI. The CDR3 runs to 15 residues. Profiled with immunoSEQ multiplex PCR; TCRdb holds only in-frame clones, not every one. The table includes around 250,000 clones, roughly 88% detected once. Seattle researchers signed up patients amid active infection and tracked them longitudinally. The source material was peripheral blood. This TCR was sampled from a woman aged 70-85 years with COVID-19, enrolled during active disease. This chain uses TRBV6-5 with TRBJ1-2; no clear D. The CDR3: CASSYSGIDNYGYTF. In nucleotides, the CDR3 is TGTGCCAGCAGTTACTCGGGCATCGATAACTATGGCTACACCTTC.